The present T cell receptor beta chain was sequenced within a study of response to subunit inactivated influenza vaccine. Regarding this clonotype: Its antigen is undetermined.

Trimming removed 2 bases from V and 1 base from J; junction bases left unmatched: 5. The germline V gene has CDR1 SGHTA and CDR2 FQGNSA. The length of the CDR3 is 16 residues. A single record per CDR3 protein comes from TCRdb applying MiXCR to the RT-PCR reads. The sample has 500,000 to 700,000 distinct CDR3 sequences; under 25% are singletons. Points from the study as a whole: Each seasonal influenza vaccination, the authors suggested, recruits few new T cells.

The data also belong to a second study, concerning T cells expressing NK-cell markers. As that report states: Making the TCR beta cDNA relied on 5'RACE template switching with UMIs. Sorted CD3+CD56+NKG2C+, CD3+CD56+NKG2C- and CD3+CD56-NKG2C+ T cells provided the TCR beta repertoires. HCMV serostatus: most of the eight sequenced donors positive, one negative. There were a handful of donors in whom these clonotypes also led the CD3+CD56-NKG2C+ fraction.

This specimen consisted of CD4+ T cells sorted from PBMCs, obtained roughly 13 days after vaccination. The sequence was collected from a man aged 50 to 60 who received an inactivated influenza vaccine. The chain recombines TRBV7-2 with TRBJ2-5; 9 bases are a match to TRBD1. CDR3 coding DNA: TGTGCCAGCAGCTTAACGACAGGGGGATTCCAAGAGACCCAGTACTTC. Translation: CASSLTTGGFQETQYF.